These 4 T cell receptor beta chains originate from one sample sequenced in a study of shared clonotypes between healthy human individuals. TCRdb's copy holds only in-frame clones and misses some; the assay was immunoSEQ multiplex PCR. The sample lists a few million clones, approximately 94% occurring once. The specimen was naive CD4+ T cells sorted from blood. Subset indicated: CD45RA+ positively selected. The origin of the receptors is a man aged 18 to 30 in good health.

This clone came up a few times. V usage is TRBV5-4 and J usage is TRBJ1-2; TRBD1 matches at 8 bases. V was clipped by 3 bases and J by 6 bases; unmatched bases: 7. Germline V lookup: CDR1 SGHNT, CDR2 YYREEE (reference sequence). There are 14 residues in the CDR3. CDR3 sequence: CASSSIDRGNGYTF. The CDR3 DNA reads TGTGCCAGCAGCTCCATCGACAGGGGAAATGGCTACACCTTC.

The chain recombines TRBV4-1 with TRBJ2-7; 7 positions match TRBD2. CDR1 is MGHRA, CDR2 YSYEKL, per germline. The V segment lost 4 bases and the J segment 9 bases; nucleotides outside the gene matches: 18. This CDR3 region has 16 residues. CDR3: CASSLQTGTTSTVQYF. CDR3 bases: TGCGCCAGCAGCCTGCAAACCGGGACTACCTCGACTGTGCAGTACTTC.

As concerns this clone: The same CDR3 is also encoded by other DNA sequences in this sample. This chain uses TRBV6-5 with TRBJ2-7; the D gene is possibly TRBD2 (6 bases). This CDR3 has 15 amino acids. The V end was cut by 6 bases, the J end by 3 bases, with 18 bases between. Looked up from germline, CDR1 is MNHEY and CDR2 is SVGAGI. The CDR3 is CASSPTSGRYYEQYF. CDR3 DNA: TGTGCCAGCAGCCCCACCTCCGGGAGATACTACGAGCAGTACTTC.

This rearrangement joins TRBV19 to TRBJ2-7, with TRBD2 matching over 11 bases. This CDR3 is built from 15 residues. In germline, CDR1 is LNHDA, CDR2 SQIVND (reference sequence). The trim removed 4 bases at V and 2 bases at J, leaving 4 bases unmatched. CDR3 protein: CASSTGLAAPYEQYF. CDR3 bases: TGTGCCAGTAGTACGGGACTAGCGGCCCCCTACGAGCAGTACTTC.